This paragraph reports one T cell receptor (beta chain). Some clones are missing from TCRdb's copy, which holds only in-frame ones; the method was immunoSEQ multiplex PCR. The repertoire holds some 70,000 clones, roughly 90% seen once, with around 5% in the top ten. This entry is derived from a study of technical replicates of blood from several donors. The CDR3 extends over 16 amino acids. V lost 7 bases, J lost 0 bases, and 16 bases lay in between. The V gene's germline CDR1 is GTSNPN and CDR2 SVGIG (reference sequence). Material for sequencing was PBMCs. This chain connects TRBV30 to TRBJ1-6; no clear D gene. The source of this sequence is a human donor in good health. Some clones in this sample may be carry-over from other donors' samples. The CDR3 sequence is CAFRPGRSSYNSPLHF. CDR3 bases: TGTGCCTTCAGACCAGGCCGTAGCTCCTATAATTCACCCCTCCACTTT.